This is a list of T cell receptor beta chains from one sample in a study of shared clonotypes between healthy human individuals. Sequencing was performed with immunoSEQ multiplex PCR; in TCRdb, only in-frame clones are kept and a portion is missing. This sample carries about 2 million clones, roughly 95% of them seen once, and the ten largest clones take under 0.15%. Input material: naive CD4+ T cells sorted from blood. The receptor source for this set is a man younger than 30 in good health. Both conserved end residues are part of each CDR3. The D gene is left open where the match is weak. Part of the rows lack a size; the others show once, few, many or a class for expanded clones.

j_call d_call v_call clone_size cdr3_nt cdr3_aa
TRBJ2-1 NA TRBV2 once TGTGCCAGCAGCCCATACCCCGGGACTCAAAAGTCCTACAATGAGCAGTTCTTC CASSPYPGTQKSYNEQFF
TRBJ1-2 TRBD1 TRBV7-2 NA TGTGCCAGCAGCCCCCGGGACAGGGTATATGGCTACACCTTC CASSPRDRVYGYTF
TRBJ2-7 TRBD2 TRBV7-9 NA TGTGCCAGCAGCTCCATTAGCGGGAGGCTATACGAGCAGTACTTC CASSSISGRLYEQYF
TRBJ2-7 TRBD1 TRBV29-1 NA TGCAGCGTACAGGGGAGCTCCTACGAGCAGTACTTC CSVQGSSYEQYF
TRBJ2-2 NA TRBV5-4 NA TGTGCCAGCAGCTCAGGACGGTCTGGGACCGGGGAGCTGTTTTTT CASSSGRSGTGELFF
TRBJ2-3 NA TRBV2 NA TGTGCCAGCACCGTCACAGATACGCAGTATTTT CASTVTDTQYF
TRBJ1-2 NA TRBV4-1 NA TGCGCCAGCAGCCAGGGGTATGTGGGGCGCTACTATGGCTACACCTTC CASSQGYVGRYYGYTF
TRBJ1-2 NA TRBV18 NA TGTGCCAGCTCAACCAGAAACTATGGTTACACCTTC CASSTRNYGYTF
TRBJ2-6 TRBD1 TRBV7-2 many TGTGCCAGCAACTTGGGTTATAACAGGGGGTCCCCTGGGGCCAACGTCCTGACTTTC CASNLGYNRGSPGANVLTF
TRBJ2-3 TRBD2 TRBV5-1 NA TGCGCCAGCAGCGCAACTAGCGGGGGGGCGCTTAGCACAGATACGCAGTATTTT CASSATSGGALSTDTQYF
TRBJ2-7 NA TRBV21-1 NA TGTGCCAGCAGCAAAGTTATCAACGAGCAGTACTTC CASSKVINEQYF
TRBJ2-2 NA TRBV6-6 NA TGTGCCAGCAGCTCTAGACTTCTGGACGGGGAGCTGTTTTTT CASSSRLLDGELFF
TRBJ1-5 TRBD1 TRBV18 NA TGTGCCAGCTCCCAACGGACAGGGGGATATCAGCCCCAGCATTTT CASSQRTGGYQPQHF
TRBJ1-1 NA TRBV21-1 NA TGTGCCAGCAGCAAAGGCGGGAACACTGAAGCTTTCTTT CASSKGGNTEAFF
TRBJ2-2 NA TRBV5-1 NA TGCGCCAGCAGCGATCGGGACTCAAGTAACGGGGAGCTGTTTTTT CASSDRDSSNGELFF
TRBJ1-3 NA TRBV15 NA TGTGCCACTGCAGCTGGAAACACCATATATTTT CATAAGNTIYF
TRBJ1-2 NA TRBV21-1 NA TGTGCCAGCATCCCTGCCCAGACAGGGGACTATGGCTACACCTTC CASIPAQTGDYGYTF
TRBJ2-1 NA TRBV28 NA TGTGCCAGCAGTTTCGGGGAAACCAGATACAATGAGCAGTTCTTC CASSFGETRYNEQFF
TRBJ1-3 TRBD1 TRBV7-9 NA TGTGCCAGCAGCTTTCGGACAGGGTTTTTTGAAGACTCTGGAAACACCATATATTTT CASSFRTGFFEDSGNTIYF
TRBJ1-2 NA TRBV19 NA TGTGCCAGTAGTCCCTTGGACAGCGCCTTTTCCATTGATGGCTACACCTTC CASSPLDSAFSIDGYTF
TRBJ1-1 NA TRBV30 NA TGTGCCTGGGTATACAGCACTGAAGCTTTCTTT CAWVYSTEAFF
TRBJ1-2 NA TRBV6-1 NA TGTGCCAGCAGCGAGACGAGCTCCGGCTATGGCTACACCTTC CASSETSSGYGYTF
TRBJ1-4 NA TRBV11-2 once TGTGCCAGCAGCTTAGCAGGTTATAATGAAAAACTGTTTTTT CASSLAGYNEKLFF
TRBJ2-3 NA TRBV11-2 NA TGTGCCAGCAGCCGGGGGGCTGGGGTGCCAGATACGCAGTATTTT CASSRGAGVPDTQYF
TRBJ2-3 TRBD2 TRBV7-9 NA TGTGCCAGCAGCCAAGAAGCCGGGACTAGCGGGGGGGCGGTGTATTTT CASSQEAGTSGGAVYF
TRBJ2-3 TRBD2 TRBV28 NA TGTGCCAGCTTCCCAACTAGCGGGGCGCAGTATTTT CASFPTSGAQYF
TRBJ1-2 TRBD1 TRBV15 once TGTGCCACCAGGTTCCAGGGGGACTATGGCTACACCTTC CATRFQGDYGYTF
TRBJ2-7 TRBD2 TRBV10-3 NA TGTGCCATCAGTGAGTTTCCCGTAGCTAGCGGGAGGTTCGAGCAGTACTTC CAISEFPVASGRFEQYF
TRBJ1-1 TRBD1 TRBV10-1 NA TGCGCCAGCAGTGAATCCCGACAGGGGAACACTGAAGCTTTCTTT CASSESRQGNTEAFF
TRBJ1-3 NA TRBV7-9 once TGTGCCAGCAGCTTAGGCAGAACCGTGACAGAAGGAAACACCATATATTTT CASSLGRTVTEGNTIYF
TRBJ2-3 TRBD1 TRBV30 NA TGTGCCTGGAGCTTAGGACAGGCAGATACGCAGTATTTT CAWSLGQADTQYF
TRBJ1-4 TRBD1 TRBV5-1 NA TGCGCCAGCAGCTCGGGACAGGGGAGTGAAAAACTGTTTTTT CASSSGQGSEKLFF
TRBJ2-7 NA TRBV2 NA TGTGCCAGCAAAGACCGGGACCTTTCCTACGAGCAGTACTTC CASKDRDLSYEQYF
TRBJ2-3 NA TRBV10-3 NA TGTGCCATCAGCTTGGAAGATACGCAGTATTTT CAISLEDTQYF
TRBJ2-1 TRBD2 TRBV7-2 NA TGTGCCAGCAGCCCCTTCGGGCTAGCGGGGGGAGAACAGTTCTTC CASSPFGLAGGEQFF
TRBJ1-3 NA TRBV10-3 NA TGTGCCATCAGTGAGTCGGCTCTCTCTGGAAACACCATATATTTT CAISESALSGNTIYF
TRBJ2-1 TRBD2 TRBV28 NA TGTGCTAGCGGGGGGGCCGGCGAGCAGTTCTTC CASGGAGEQFF
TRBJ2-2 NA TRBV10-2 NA TGCGCCAGCAGTGAGTCACTAATCCGGGACCCAGGCGGGGAGCTGTTTTTT CASSESLIRDPGGELFF
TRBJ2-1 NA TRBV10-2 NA TGCGCCAGCAGTGAGTCCCCTGGCCCAGTGGGGTACAATGAGCAGTTCTTC CASSESPGPVGYNEQFF
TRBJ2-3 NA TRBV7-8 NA TGTGCCAGCAGCCCTAACATGGGTACGCAGTATTTT CASSPNMGTQYF
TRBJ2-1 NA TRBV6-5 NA TGTGCCAGCAGGTCCGAGACCGCAAATGAGCAGTTCTTC CASRSETANEQFF
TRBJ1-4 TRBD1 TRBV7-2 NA TGTGCCAGCAGCTTAGTGGGGACAGGGAATGAAAAACTGTTTTTT CASSLVGTGNEKLFF
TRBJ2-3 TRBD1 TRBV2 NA TGTGCCAGTGCACCGGGACAGACTAGCACAGATACGCAGTATTTT CASAPGQTSTDTQYF
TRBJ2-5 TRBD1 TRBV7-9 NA TGTGCCAGCAGCTTAGGGGACAGGGAACAAGAGACCCAGTACTTC CASSLGDREQETQYF
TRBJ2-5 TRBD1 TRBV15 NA TGTGCCACCAGCCGGAGGGGACAGGGGGAGACCCAGTACTTC CATSRRGQGETQYF
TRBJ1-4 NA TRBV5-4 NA TGTGCCAGCAGCGGACCGGGGTTGAATGAAAAACTGTTTTTT CASSGPGLNEKLFF
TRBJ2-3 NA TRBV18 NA TGTGCCAGCTCACCCATTCTAGCGATGGCAGATACGCAGTATTTT CASSPILAMADTQYF
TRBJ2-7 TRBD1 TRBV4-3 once TGCGCCAGCAGCCAAGGGACAGGAGACTACGAGCAGTACTTC CASSQGTGDYEQYF
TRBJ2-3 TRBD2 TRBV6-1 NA TGTGCCAGCTCGATGGCGGGGGGGTCAGATACGCAGTATTTT CASSMAGGSDTQYF